Listed here is a single T cell receptor (beta chain). Antigen: not known. This record belongs to a study of CD4+ T cells in melanoma. General study results and limits: Diverse differentiation states were reported for melanoma neoantigen-specific CD4+ T cells. A reported correlation linked neoantigen-specific CD4+ T cells to CD8+, macrophage and B cell function.

The data were produced by immunoSEQ multiplex PCR, yet TCRdb's version contains in-frame clones alone and is incomplete. The sample lists over 100,000 clones; around 92% were seen once. With V trimmed by 6 bases and J by 0 bases, 4 bases remained unmatched. This CDR3 is 15 amino acids long. The V gene's germline CDR1 is SNHLY and CDR2 FYNNEI. The specimen sequenced was peripheral blood. J is TRBJ2-3 and V is TRBV2; the match to TRBD2 covers 9 bases. The TCR comes from a human donor with melanoma. Written as DNA, the CDR3 is TGTGCCAGCAGCCGTCTAGCGGGGAGCACAGATACGCAGTATTTT. Encoded protein: CASSRLAGSTDTQYF.